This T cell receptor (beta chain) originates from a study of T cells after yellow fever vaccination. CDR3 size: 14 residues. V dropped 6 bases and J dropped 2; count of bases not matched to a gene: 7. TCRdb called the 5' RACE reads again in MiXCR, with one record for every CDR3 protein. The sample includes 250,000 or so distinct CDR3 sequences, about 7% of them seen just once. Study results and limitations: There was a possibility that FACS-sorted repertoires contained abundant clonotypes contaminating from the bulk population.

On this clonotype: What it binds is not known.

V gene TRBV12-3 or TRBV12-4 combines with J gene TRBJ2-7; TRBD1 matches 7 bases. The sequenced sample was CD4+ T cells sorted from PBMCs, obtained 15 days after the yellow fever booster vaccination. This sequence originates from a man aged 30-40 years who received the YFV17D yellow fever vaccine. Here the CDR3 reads CASSRRTGTYEQYF. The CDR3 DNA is TGTGCCAGCAGCAGGCGGACAGGAACCTACGAGCAGTACTTC.